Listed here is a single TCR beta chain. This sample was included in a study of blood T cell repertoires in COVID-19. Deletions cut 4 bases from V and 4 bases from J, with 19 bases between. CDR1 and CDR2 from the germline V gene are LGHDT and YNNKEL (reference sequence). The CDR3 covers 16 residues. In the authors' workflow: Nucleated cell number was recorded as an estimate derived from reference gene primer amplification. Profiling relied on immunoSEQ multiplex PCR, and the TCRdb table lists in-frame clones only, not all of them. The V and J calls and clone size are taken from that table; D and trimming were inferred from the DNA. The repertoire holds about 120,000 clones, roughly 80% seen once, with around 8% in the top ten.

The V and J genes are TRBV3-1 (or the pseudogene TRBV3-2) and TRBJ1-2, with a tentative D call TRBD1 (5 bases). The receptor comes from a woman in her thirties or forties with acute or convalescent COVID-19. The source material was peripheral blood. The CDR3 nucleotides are TGTGCCAGCAGCCCAGGCCAGGGCTCCCATCGCTATGGCTACACCTTC. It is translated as CASSPGQGSHRYGYTF.